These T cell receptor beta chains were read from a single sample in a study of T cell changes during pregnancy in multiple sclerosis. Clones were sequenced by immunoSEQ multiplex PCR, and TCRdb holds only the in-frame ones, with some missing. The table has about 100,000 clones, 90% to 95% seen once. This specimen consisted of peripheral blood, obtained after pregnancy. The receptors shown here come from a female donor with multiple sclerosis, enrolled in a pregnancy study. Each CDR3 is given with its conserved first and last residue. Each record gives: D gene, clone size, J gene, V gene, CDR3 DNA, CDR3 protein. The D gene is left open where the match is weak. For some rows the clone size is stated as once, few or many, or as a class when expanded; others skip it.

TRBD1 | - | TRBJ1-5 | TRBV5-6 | TGTGCCAGCAGCTCGACAGGGGATCAGCCCCAGCATTTT | CASSSTGDQPQHF
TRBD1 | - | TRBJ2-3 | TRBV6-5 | TGTGCCAGCAGTTACCGGACAGGGGGCGAAGCAGATACGCAGTATTTT | CASSYRTGGEADTQYF
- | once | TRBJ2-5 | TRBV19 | TGTGCCAGTAGTACCACTGCGGGGGCGGGGACCCAGTACTTC | CASSTTAGAGTQYF
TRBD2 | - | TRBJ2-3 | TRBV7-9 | TGTGCCAGCAGCGAGTTGGGGGCGGGAGGAGATACGCAGTATTTT | CASSELGAGGDTQYF
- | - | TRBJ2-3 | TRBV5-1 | TGCGCCAGCAGCGCGGGCCACACTAGCACAGATACGCAGTATTTT | CASSAGHTSTDTQYF
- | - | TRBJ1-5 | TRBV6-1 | TGTGCCAGCAGTGGGGTGGGGCAGCCGCTAAATCAGCCCCAGCATTTT | CASSGVGQPLNQPQHF
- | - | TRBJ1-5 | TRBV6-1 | TGTGCCAGCAGTGTGTCCACTGACAGACCCAATCAGCCCCAGCATTTT | CASSVSTDRPNQPQHF
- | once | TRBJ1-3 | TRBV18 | TGTGCCAGCTCCCCTGCTCGGGGCACCATATATTTT | CASSPARGTIYF
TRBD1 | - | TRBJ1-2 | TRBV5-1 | TGCGCCAGCAGCTTGGAATGGCTCGGACAGGCGGCTAACTATGGCTACACCTTC | CASSLEWLGQAANYGYTF
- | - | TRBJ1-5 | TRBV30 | TGTGCCTGGTCCACAGGGTCAAATCAGCCCCAGCATTTT | CAWSTGSNQPQHF
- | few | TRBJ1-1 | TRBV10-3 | TGTGCCATCACCCCGGGTCAGAACACTGAAGCTTTCTTT | CAITPGQNTEAFF
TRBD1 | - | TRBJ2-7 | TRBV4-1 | TGCGCCAGCAGCCAACCCGGGACAGGGAACTACGAGCAGTACTTC | CASSQPGTGNYEQYF
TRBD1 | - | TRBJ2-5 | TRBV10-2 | TGCGCCAGCAGTGAGTCTATCGCATTTGAGGGGGCTTTTGAGACCCAGTACTTC | CASSESIAFEGAFETQYF
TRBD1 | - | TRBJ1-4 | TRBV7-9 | TGTGCCAGCAGCACCGACAGGGCGTCTAATGAAAAACTGTTTTTT | CASSTDRASNEKLFF
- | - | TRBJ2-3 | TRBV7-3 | TGTGCCAGCAGCTTGCGGGGTGAGACAGATACGCAGTATTTT | CASSLRGETDTQYF
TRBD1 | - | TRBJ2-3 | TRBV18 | TGTGCCAGCTCACCACCAGAACAGGGGTTCCCCGTGCATACGCAGTATTTT | CASSPPEQGFPVHTQYF
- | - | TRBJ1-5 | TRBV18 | TGTGCCAGCTCACCCGGTTCAGGGGTAGATCAGCCCCAGCATTTT | CASSPGSGVDQPQHF
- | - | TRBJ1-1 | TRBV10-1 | TGCGCCTGCGGCGGTGGTGTGCGAGTGAACACTGAAGCTTTCTTT | CACGGGVRVNTEAFF
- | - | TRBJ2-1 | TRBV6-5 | TGTGCCAGCAGTTACTTGTCAGCGCTCTCCTACAATGAGCAGTTCTTC | CASSYLSALSYNEQFF
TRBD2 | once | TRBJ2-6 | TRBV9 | TGTGCCAGCAGCGTAGTCGGGGGGGGGCCTGGGGCCAACGTCCTGACTTTC | CASSVVGGGPGANVLTF
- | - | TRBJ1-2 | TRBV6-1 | TGTGCCAGCAGCCAGGGATATGGCTACACCTTC | CASSQGYGYTF
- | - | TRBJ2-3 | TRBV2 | TGTGCCAGCACTCTGGGGGCAAATACGCAGTATTTT | CASTLGANTQYF
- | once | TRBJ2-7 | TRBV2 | TGTGCCAGCACAAACGGGAGCTACGAGCAGTACTTC | CASTNGSYEQYF
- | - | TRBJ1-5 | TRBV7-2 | TGTGCCAGCAGCTTAGGGACTCTGGGGAGCAATCAGCCCCAGCATTTT | CASSLGTLGSNQPQHF
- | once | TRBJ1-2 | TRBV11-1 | TGTGCCAGCAGCTTAGTCCCAGGGGCGTATGGCTACACCTTC | CASSLVPGAYGYTF
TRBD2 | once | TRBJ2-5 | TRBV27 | TGTGCCAGCAGCCGGACTAGCGGGGAGAGGGAGACCCAGTACTTC | CASSRTSGERETQYF
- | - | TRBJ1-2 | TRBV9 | TGTGCCAGCAGCGTAGCGGGTGCCCCTAACTATGGCTACACCTTC | CASSVAGAPNYGYTF
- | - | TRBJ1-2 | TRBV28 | TGTGCCAGCAGTTTAGTTAAGCCTTATGGCTACACCTTC | CASSLVKPYGYTF
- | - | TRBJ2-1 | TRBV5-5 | TGTGCCAGCACAACCACTACCGGGACTTACAATGAGCAGTTCTTC | CASTTTTGTYNEQFF
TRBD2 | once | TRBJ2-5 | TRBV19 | TGTGCCAGTAGTCTTTCCCCTTTAGCGGGGGTAGAGACCCAGTACTTC | CASSLSPLAGVETQYF
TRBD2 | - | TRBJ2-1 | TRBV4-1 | TGCGCCAGCAGCCCAACTAGCGGCACCTCCTACAATGAGCAGTTCTTC | CASSPTSGTSYNEQFF
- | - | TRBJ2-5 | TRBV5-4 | TGTGCCAGCAGACTCGCGCCAACGCCCGGTGAGACCCAGTACTTC | CASRLAPTPGETQYF
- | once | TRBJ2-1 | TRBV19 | TGTGCCAGTAGTATAGGGAGGGACCCTAATGAGCAGTTCTTC | CASSIGRDPNEQFF
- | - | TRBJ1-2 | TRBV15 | TGTGCCACCAGCAGAGATGAAGGCAGGGGCGACTATGGCTACACCTTC | CATSRDEGRGDYGYTF
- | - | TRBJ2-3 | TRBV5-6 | TGTGCCAGCAGCTTGAATAGTGGGGACAACACAGATACGCAGTATTTT | CASSLNSGDNTDTQYF
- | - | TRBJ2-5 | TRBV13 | TGTGCCAGCAGCTTAGGAGTCCAGCAAGAGACCCAGTACTTC | CASSLGVQQETQYF
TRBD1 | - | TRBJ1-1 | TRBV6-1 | TGTGCCAGCAGTAGGGAACAGGGGGTGCAGGAAGCTTTCTTT | CASSREQGVQEAFF
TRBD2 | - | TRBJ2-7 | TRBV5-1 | TGCGCCAGCAGGCTGACTAGCGGGGACCTACCCTACGAGCAGTACTTC | CASRLTSGDLPYEQYF
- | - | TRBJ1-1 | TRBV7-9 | TGTGCCAGCAGCTTCGCCCTCACTGAAGCCAGGACTGAAGCTTTCTTT | CASSFALTEARTEAFF
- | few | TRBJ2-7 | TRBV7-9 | TGTGCCAGCAGCTTAGATGTCCAGGGGCTAACCTACGAGCAGTACTTC | CASSLDVQGLTYEQYF